This TCR beta chain is drawn from a study of T-cell memory formation after mild COVID-19. Study context: Largely donor-specific sequence clusters came from a couple of donors. Study observations and caveats: In pre-infection memory, a portion of responding clones appeared, which suggested that cross-reactive memory joined.

As to this clonotype: Its antigen is still unknown.

Amplification by 5'RACE using constant-segment primers produced TCR alpha and TCR beta cDNA libraries that carried sample barcodes and UMIs. TCRdb redid the calling of the 5' RACE reads with MiXCR, one entry per CDR3 protein. The sample includes about 560,000 distinct CDR3 sequences, 15% to 20% seen only once; the top ten take about 7.5%. Trimming shortened V by 3 bases and J by 6 bases, and 11 bases separated the two germline ends. This CDR3 is built from 14 residues. Germline V CDR1 and CDR2: LNHDA, SQIVND (reference sequence). V gene TRBV19 combines with J gene TRBJ1-4, with D hard to call. The source material was PBMCs or a T cell subset sorted from them (not recorded which). The receptor was isolated from an adult woman who had mild COVID-19 (a few samples of this study predate the infection). Cell type and time point are not known. The CDR3 sequence: CASSMELEYEKLFF. The CDR3, as DNA: TGTGCCAGTAGTATGGAACTGGAGTATGAAAAACTGTTTTTT.